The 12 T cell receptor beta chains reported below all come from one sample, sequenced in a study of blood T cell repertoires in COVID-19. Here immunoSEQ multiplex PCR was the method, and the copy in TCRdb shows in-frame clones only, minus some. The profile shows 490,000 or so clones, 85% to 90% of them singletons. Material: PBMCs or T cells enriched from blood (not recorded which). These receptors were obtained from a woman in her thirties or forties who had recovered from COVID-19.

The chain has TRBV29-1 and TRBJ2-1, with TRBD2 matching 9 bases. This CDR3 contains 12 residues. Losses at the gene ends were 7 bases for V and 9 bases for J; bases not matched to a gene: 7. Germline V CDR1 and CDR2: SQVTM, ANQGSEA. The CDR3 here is CSAAGGRVEQFF. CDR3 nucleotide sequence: TGCAGCGCCGCAGGCGGGAGGGTTGAGCAGTTCTTC.

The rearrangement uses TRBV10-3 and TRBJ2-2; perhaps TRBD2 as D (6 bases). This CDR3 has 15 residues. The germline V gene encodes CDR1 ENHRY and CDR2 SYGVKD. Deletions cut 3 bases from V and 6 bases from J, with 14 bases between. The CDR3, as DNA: TGTGCCATCAGTGACTCGGCGGGATCCTCCGGGGAGCTGTTTTTT. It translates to CAISDSAGSSGELFF.

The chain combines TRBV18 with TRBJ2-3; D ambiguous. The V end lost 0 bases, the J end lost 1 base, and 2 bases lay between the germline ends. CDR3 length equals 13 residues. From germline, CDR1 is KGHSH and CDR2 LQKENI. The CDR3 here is CASSPPGTDTQYF. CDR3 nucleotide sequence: TGTGCCAGCTCACCACCCGGCACAGATACGCAGTATTTT.

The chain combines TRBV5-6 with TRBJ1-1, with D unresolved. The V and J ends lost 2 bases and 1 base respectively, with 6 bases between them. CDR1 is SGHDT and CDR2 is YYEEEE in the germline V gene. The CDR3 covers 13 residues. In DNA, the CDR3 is TGTGCCAGCAGCTTTTATAAGAACACTGAAGCTTTCTTT. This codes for CASSFYKNTEAFF.

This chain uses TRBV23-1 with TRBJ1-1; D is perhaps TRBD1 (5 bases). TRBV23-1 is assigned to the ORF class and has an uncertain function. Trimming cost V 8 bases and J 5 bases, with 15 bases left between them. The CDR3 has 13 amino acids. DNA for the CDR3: TGCGCCAGCTCGGCACCTAGGGGAACTGAAGCTTTCTTT. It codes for CASSAPRGTEAFF.

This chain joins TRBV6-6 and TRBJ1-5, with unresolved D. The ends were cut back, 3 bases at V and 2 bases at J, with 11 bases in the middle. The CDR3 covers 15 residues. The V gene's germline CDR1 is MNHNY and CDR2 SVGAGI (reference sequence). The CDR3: CASSYGRVGNQPQHF. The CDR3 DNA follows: TGTGCCAGCAGTTATGGGAGGGTCGGCAATCAGCCCCAGCATTTT.

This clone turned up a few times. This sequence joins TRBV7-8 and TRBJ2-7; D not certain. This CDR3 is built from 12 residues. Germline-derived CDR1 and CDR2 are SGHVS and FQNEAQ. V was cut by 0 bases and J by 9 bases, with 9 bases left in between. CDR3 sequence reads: CASSLAGPWQYF. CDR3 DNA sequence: TGTGCCAGCAGCTTAGCGGGCCCATGGCAGTACTTC.

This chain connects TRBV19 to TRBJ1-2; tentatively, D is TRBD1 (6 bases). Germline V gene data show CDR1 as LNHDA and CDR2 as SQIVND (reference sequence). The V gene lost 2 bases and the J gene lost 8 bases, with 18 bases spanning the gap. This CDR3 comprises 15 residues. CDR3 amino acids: CASSIPGHRNSGYTF. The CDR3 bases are TGTGCCAGTAGTATACCGGGACACCGAAATTCGGGCTACACCTTC.

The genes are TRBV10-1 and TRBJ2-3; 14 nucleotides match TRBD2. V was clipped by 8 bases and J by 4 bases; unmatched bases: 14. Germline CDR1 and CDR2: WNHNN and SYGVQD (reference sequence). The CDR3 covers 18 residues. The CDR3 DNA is TGCGCCAGCGCCGCTATACCTGGACTAGCGGGAGGCTCAGATACGCAGTATTTT. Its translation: CASAAIPGLAGGSDTQYF.

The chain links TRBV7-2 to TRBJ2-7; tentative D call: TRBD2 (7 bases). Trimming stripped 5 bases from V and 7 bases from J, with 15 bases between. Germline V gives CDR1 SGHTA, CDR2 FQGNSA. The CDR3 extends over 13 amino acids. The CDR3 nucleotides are TGTGCCAGCAGCGAGGGGGGGTTAAGGGAGCAGTACTTC. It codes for CASSEGGLREQYF.

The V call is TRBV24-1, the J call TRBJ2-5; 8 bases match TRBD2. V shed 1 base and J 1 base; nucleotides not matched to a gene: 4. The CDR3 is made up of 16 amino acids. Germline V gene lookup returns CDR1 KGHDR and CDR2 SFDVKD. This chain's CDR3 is CATSDLPTSVQETQYF. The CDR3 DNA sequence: TGTGCCACCAGTGATTTACCGACTAGCGTCCAAGAGACCCAGTACTTC.

The CDR3 loop is CSVVNSEGYGYTF. The CDR3 coding sequence is TGCAGCGTTGTGAACAGCGAGGGCTATGGCTACACCTTC. The V and J genes are TRBV29-1 and TRBJ1-2; D not resolved. V was pared by 4 bases and J by 4 bases, with 13 bases between. This CDR3 comprises 13 residues. Germline values: CDR1 SQVTM, CDR2 ANQGSEA. Looking up the rest from reference TRBV29-1 and TRBJ1-2 gives the full variable domain: SAVISQKPSRDICQRGTSLTIQCQVDSQVTMMFWYRQQPGQSLTLIATANQGSEATYESGFVIDKFPISRPNLTFSTLTVSNMSPEDSSIYLCSVVNSEGYGYTFGSGTRLTVV.